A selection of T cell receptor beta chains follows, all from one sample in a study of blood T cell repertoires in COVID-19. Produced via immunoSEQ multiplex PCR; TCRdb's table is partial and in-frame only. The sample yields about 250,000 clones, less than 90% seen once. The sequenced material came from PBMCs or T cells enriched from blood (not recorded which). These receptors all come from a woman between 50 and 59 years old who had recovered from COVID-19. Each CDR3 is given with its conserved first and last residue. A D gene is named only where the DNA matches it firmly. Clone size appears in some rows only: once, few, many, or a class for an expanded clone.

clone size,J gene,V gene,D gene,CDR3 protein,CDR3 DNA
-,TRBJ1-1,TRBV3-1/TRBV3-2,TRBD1,CASSQGTGWCTEAFF,TGTGCCAGCAGCCAAGGGACAGGGTGGTGCACTGAAGCTTTCTTT
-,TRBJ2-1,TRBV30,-,CAWEAGQYNEQFF,TGTGCCTGGGAGGCGGGACAGTACAATGAGCAGTTCTTC
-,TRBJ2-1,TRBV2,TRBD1,CASSGQGYNEQFF,TGTGCCAGCAGTGGACAGGGGTACAATGAGCAGTTCTTC
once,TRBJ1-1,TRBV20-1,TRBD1,CSARVRQGPFF,TGCAGTGCTAGAGTCCGACAGGGACCTTTCTTT
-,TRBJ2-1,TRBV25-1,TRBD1,CASTAPGQGVTGLFF,TGTGCCAGCACCGCCCCGGGACAGGGGGTTACCGGCCTGTTCTTC
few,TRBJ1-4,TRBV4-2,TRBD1,CASSRQGQLVNEKLFF,TGTGCCAGCAGCCGACAGGGGCAGCTTGTTAATGAAAAACTGTTTTTT
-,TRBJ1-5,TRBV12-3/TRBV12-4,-,CASSFDGRAQHF,TGTGCCAGCAGTTTCGACGGCAGGGCCCAGCATTTT
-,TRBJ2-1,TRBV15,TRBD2,CATSRLTSGSEQFF,TGTGCCACCAGCAGGTTGACTAGCGGTAGTGAGCAGTTCTTC
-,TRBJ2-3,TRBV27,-,CASSLYASGSYTDTQYF,TGTGCCAGCAGTTTATACGCGAGCGGTTCTTACACAGATACGCAGTATTTT
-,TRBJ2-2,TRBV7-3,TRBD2,CASSLSSLAAKNTGELFF,TGTGCCAGCAGCTTATCGTCACTAGCGGCAAAAAACACCGGGGAGCTGTTTTTT
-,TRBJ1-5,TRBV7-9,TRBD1,CATRKDREGISNQPQHF,TGTGCCACCCGAAAGGACAGGGAGGGTATAAGCAATCAGCCCCAGCATTTT
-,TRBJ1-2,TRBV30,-,CAWGIGEVGYTF,TGTGCCTGGGGTATCGGGGAGGTTGGCTACACCTTC
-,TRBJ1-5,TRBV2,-,CASTPVRQTNQPQHF,TGTGCCAGCACACCGGTAAGACAGACCAATCAGCCCCAGCATTTT
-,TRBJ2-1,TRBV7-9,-,CASSYHTREPSYNEQFF,TGTGCCAGCAGCTATCATACTCGGGAGCCGTCCTACAATGAGCAGTTCTTC
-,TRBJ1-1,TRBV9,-,CASSVDSFREAFF,TGTGCCAGCAGCGTAGATTCCTTTAGAGAAGCTTTCTTT
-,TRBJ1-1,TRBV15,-,CATSPGSGGLTEAFF,TGTGCCACCAGCCCGGGATCAGGCGGTTTGACTGAAGCTTTCTTT
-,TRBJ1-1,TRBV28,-,CASIYLLGAANTEAFF,TGTGCCAGCATCTACCTTCTTGGGGCGGCCAACACTGAAGCTTTCTTT
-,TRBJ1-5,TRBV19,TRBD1,CASSTGDRRHQPQHF,TGTGCCAGTAGCACAGGGGACAGGAGACATCAGCCCCAGCATTTT
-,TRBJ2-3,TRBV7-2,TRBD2,CASSLELAGGGMTDTQYF,TGTGCCAGCAGCTTAGAACTAGCGGGAGGAGGGATGACAGATACGCAGTATTTT
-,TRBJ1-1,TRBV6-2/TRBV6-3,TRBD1,CASSATGVGNTEAFF,TGTGCCAGCAGCGCGACAGGGGTCGGGAACACTGAAGCTTTCTTT
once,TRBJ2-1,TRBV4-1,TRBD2,CASSFRTSGSWNEQFF,TGCGCCAGCAGCTTCCGAACTAGCGGGAGTTGGAATGAGCAGTTCTTC
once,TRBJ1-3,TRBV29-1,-,CSVLTIPGGSGNTIYF,TGCAGCGTTTTAACTATCCCCGGCGGCTCTGGAAACACCATATATTTT
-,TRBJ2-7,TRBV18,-,CASSPDFGEQYF,TGTGCCAGCTCACCCGACTTTGGGGAGCAGTACTTC
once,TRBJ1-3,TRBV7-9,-,CASSSASQRPPSGNTIYF,TGTGCCAGCAGCTCGGCCTCACAGCGGCCTCCCTCTGGAAACACCATATATTTT
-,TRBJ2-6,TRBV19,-,CASSSQGGDSGANVLTF,TGTGCCAGTAGTAGCCAGGGCGGAGACTCTGGGGCCAACGTCCTGACTTTC
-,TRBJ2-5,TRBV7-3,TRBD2,CASSLAPSGQETQYF,TGTGCCAGCAGCCTTGCTCCTAGCGGACAAGAGACCCAGTACTTC
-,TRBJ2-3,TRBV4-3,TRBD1,CASSQDRDRVTDTQYF,TGCGCCAGCAGCCAAGATAGGGACAGGGTAACAGATACGCAGTATTTT
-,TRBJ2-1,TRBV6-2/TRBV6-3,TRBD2,CASSFGTSGTYNEQFF,TGTGCCAGCAGTTTCGGGACTAGCGGAACATACAATGAGCAGTTCTTC
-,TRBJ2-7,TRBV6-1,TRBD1,CASSERTGGLYEQYF,TGTGCCAGCAGTGAAAGGACAGGGGGCCTATACGAGCAGTACTTC
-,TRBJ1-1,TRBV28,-,CASSFRENTEAFF,TGTGCCAGCAGTTTCCGAGAGAACACTGAAGCTTTCTTT
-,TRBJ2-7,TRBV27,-,CASSLGDEQYF,TGTGCCAGCAGTTTAGGAGACGAGCAGTACTTC
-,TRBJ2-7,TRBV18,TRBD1,CASSPNRGLSYEQYF,TGTGCCAGCTCACCAAACAGGGGGCTCTCCTACGAGCAGTACTTC
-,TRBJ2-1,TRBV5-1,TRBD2,CASSSSGNSYNEQFF,TGCGCCAGCAGCTCTAGCGGGAATTCCTACAATGAGCAGTTCTTC
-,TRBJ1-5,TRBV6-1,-,CASSEHVVRSNQPQHF,TGTGCCAGCAGTGAACACGTAGTTCGTAGCAATCAGCCCCAGCATTTT
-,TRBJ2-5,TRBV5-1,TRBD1,CASSPGTAPETQYF,TGCGCCAGCAGCCCCGGGACAGCCCCCGAGACCCAGTACTTC
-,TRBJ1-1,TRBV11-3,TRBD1,CASSPRTGASTEAFF,TGTGCCAGCAGCCCCCGGACAGGGGCTAGCACTGAAGCTTTCTTT
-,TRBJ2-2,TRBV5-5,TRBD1,CASSLPGTGNTGELFF,TGTGCCAGCAGTCTCCCCGGGACAGGGAACACCGGGGAGCTGTTTTTT
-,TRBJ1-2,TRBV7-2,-,CASSVQGTDGYTF,TGTGCCAGCAGCGTTCAGGGGACCGACGGCTACACCTTC
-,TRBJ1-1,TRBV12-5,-,CASGRNTEAFF,TGTGCTAGTGGCCGGAACACTGAAGCTTTCTTT
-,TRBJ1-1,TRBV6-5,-,CASSYGQVNTEAFF,TGTGCCAGCAGTTACGGGCAGGTGAACACTGAAGCTTTCTTT
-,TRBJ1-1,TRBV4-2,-,CASSQAGGTATEAFF,TGTGCCAGCAGCCAGGCTGGAGGAACAGCCACTGAAGCTTTCTTT
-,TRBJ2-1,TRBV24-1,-,CATSDLEYSTGSYNEQFF,TGTGCCACCAGTGATTTGGAATATTCGACTGGCTCCTACAATGAGCAGTTCTTC
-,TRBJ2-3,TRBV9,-,CASSADSNTDTQYF,TGTGCCAGCAGCGCGGACAGCAACACAGATACGCAGTATTTT
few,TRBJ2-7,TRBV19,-,CASSPRGELSYEQYF,TGTGCCAGTAGCCCCAGGGGGGAGCTATCCTACGAGCAGTACTTC
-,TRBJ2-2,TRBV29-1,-,CSLLAANTGELFF,TGCAGCCTTCTCGCGGCTAACACCGGGGAGCTGTTTTTT
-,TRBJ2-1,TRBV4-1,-,CASSQVTSSDNEQFF,TGCGCCAGCAGCCAAGTAACTAGCAGTGACAATGAGCAGTTCTTC
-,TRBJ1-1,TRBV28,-,CASSSGYREGAFF,TGTGCCAGCAGTTCGGGGTACAGGGAAGGAGCTTTCTTT
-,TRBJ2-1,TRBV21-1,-,CASSKERTNKREENEQFF,TGTGCCAGCAGCAAAGAAAGGACTAACAAGCGGGAGGAGAATGAGCAGTTCTTC
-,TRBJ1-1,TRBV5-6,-,CASSLETGVEAFF,TGTGCCAGCAGCTTGGAGACGGGGGTTGAAGCTTTCTTT
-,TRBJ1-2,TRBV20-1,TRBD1,CSASLGQGVTYGYTF,TGCAGTGCTAGTTTGGGCCAGGGGGTAACCTATGGCTACACCTTC
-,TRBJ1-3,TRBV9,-,CASSATVDSGNTIYF,TGTGCCAGCAGCGCGACAGTCGACTCTGGAAACACCATATATTTT
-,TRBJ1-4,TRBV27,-,CASSPYRISNEKLFF,TGTGCCAGCAGTCCCTATCGAATATCTAATGAAAAACTGTTTTTT